Here is one T cell receptor beta chain with its context. This sample is drawn from a study of blood T cell repertoires in COVID-19. Study-level background: Acute and convalescent COVID-19 samples came from the United States, Italy and Spain. T cells, B-cell-depleted T cells, or PBMCs provided the cDNA or gDNA that served as material.

Original processing notes: Estimates of nucleated cell counts were drawn from the amplification of reference gene primers. The data were produced by immunoSEQ multiplex PCR, yet TCRdb's version contains in-frame clones alone and is incomplete. That table gives V, J and clone size, and the DNA gave D and trimming. In the table there are about 40,000 clones, about 85% of which are singletons. Germline V gene lookup returns CDR1 LNHDA and CDR2 SQIVND (reference sequence). The CDR3 extends over 15 amino acids. V trimming: 6 bases; J trimming: 10 bases; junction bases outside the gene matches: 17. Sequencing was carried out using peripheral blood. The rearrangement joins TRBV19 to TRBJ1-1; 7 bases are a match to TRBD1. This receptor was taken from a human donor in a cohort sampled during active COVID-19. CDR3 amino acids: CASRDPGQRPFRAFF. Here the CDR3 DNA reads TGTGCCAGTAGGGATCCGGGACAGAGACCCTTTAGAGCTTTCTTT.